This T cell receptor beta chain was recovered during a study of blood T cell repertoires in COVID-19 (dated by TCRdb to between 2020 and 2021). Context from the whole study: Samples from collaborators originated in the United States, Italy and Spain and spanned both the acute and convalescent phases of COVID-19. The material from the prospective study consisted of cDNA or gDNA derived from T cells, B-cell-depleted T cells, or PBMCs. Subjects who had been exposed to COVID-19, were actively infected with it, or had recovered from it provided the deeply sampled blood TCRbeta repertoires that made up the dataset. The repertoires were released in a freely available public database intended as a resource for research on the immune response to SARS-CoV-2. Samples were obtained from the ongoing ImmuneRACE study (first 160 participants) and from 1,254 subjects provided by 6 global collaborators. Sample metadata almost always included a de-identified subject ID, COVID-19 status, age in years and sex. Where available, HLA class I and class II types were taken from metadata supplied by the sample provider and were not determined by assay-based typing. The study at large found these results: The quantity of clinical and demographic metadata differed by source and by participant and was supplied without curation.

The collaborating institutions used their own protocols to collect whole blood in K2EDTA tubes. For TCRbeta analysis, collaborator samples were shipped as frozen whole blood, as isolated PBMCs, or as DNA extracted from either sample type. TCRbeta CDR3 regions were amplified from genomic DNA using the immunoSEQ Assay, a bias-controlled multiplex PCR. The original methods were these. Nucleated cell counts per sample were estimated from amplification of reference gene primers within the assay. To quantify the absolute abundance of each unique TCRbeta CDR3 rearrangement, sequence reads were collapsed and filtered. For each sample, productive Simpson clonality was calculated as the square root of Simpson's diversity index over productive rearrangements. Entries here come from immuneACCESS through TCRdb and include only in-frame sequences with V and J called. Some clones fail to appear in such tables; in the studies checked, an unresolved V gene covers under half of the shortfall, and the cause of the remainder is unknown. D and trimming come from the DNA, and the V and J calls and clone size come from that table. The sample table lists over 45,000 clones, about 92% of them with a count of one. Around 30% of the sample goes to the ten largest clones.

For this clone: The antigen it binds to is not known. No quality values exist for individual bases; no much larger clone is one base distant.

V has 1 base trimmed and J has 7 bases trimmed; junction bases matching no gene number 6. The CDR3 covers 16 residues, taking in both the cysteine and the phenylalanine. Of all the DNA, just the CDR3 is kept, 48 bases in frame from base 1. CDR1 and CDR2, looked up from the germline V gene, are SGHRS and YFSETQ. Sequencing was performed on peripheral blood. The clonotype originates from a woman at least 80 years old with acute or convalescent COVID-19. The rearrangement combines TRBV5-1 with TRBJ2-2, with TRBD1 matching 11 junction bases. The CDR3 reads CASSLLDRGQGGELFF. DNA sequence: TGCGCCAGCAGCTTGTTGGACAGGGGGCAGGGCGGGGAGCTGTTTTTT. The full variable domain, with segments outside the CDR3 supplied by the reference TRBV5-1 and TRBJ2-2 proteins, appears as KAGVTQTPRYLIKTRGQQVTLSCSPISGHRSVSWYQQTPGQGLQFLFEYFSETQRNKGNFPGRFSGRQFSNSRSEMNVSTLELGDSALYLCASSLLDRGQGGELFFGEGSRLTVL.